This T cell receptor beta chain was obtained from a study of shared clonotypes between healthy human individuals. This CDR3 is built from 14 residues. Germline-derived CDR1 and CDR2 are SGHRS and YFSETQ. Trimming cost V 3 bases and J 6 bases, with 12 bases left between them. Clones were read by immunoSEQ multiplex PCR, and TCRdb kept only the in-frame ones, dropping some. The table records 2,500,000 or so clones, 80% to 95% of them present only once. Overall study findings and caveats: Several donors held approximately 5% of naive CD4 clonotypes in common. Blood was the sole source, and tissue repertoires probably differ.

Regarding this clone: The target antigen is unknown.

This receptor was obtained from a man between 18 and 35 years old in good health. Some clones in this sample may be carry-over from other donors' samples. Sequencing was done on a sample of naive CD4+ T cells from PBMCs. Described subset: CD45RA+ positively selected. The chain couples TRBV5-1 to TRBJ2-2; D call uncertain. The CDR3: CASSSGTFAGELFF. CDR3 DNA: TGCGCCAGCAGCTCCGGCACGTTTGCCGGGGAGCTGTTTTTT.